The subject of this entry is one T cell receptor beta chain. The source of the sample is a study of Ad26.COV2.S vaccination and SARS-CoV-2 variants. Whole-study context: The vaccine Ad26.COV2.S was put into the muscle once, or twice with 56 days between.

This CDR3 is 14 amino acids long. V was clipped by 0 bases and J by 0 bases, with 5 bases between them. The germline V gene has CDR1 MNHEY and CDR2 SMNVEV (reference sequence). Assay used: immunoSEQ multiplex PCR; TCRdb lists only in-frame clones, some missing. The repertoire holds roughly 400,000 clones, with about 90% as singletons. Documented treatment: roughly 19 received Ad26.COV2.S at low or high dose, single or two shots; 5 received placebo; per-sample allocation not given. Sampling was performed 63 days after the first vaccine or placebo injection. Ad26 vector vaccine expressed Wuhan-strain SARS-CoV-2 spike.

This TCR derives from a person between 18 and 65 years old who received the Ad26.COV2.S COVID-19 vaccine or a placebo. The chain carries TRBV27 and TRBJ1-2, with D unresolved. The source material was peripheral blood, sampled in a trial of Ad26.COV2.S vaccine versus placebo. The CDR3 reads CASSLSGANYGYTF. CDR3 bases: TGTGCCAGCAGTTTATCTGGAGCTAACTATGGCTACACCTTC.